The 24 T cell receptor beta chains presented below share a single source sample, sequenced in a study of blood T cell repertoires in COVID-19. The table came from immunoSEQ multiplex PCR; TCRdb's copy has only in-frame clones and leaves some out. The sample records roughly 180,000 clones, 70% to 85% being singletons. The sequencing sample was made of peripheral blood. These receptors originate from a man aged 55-75 years who had recovered from COVID-19.

The chain recombines TRBV5-6 with TRBJ1-3, with D maybe TRBD1 (5 bases). The V end was cut by 0 bases, the J end by 8 bases, with 15 bases between. This CDR3 is 15 amino acids long. Germline V lookup: CDR1 SGHDT, CDR2 YYEEEE. DNA for the CDR3: TGTGCCAGCAGCTTGGGCGTCAGGGTGAAGGACACCATATATTTT. Its protein is CASSLGVRVKDTIYF.

Here the CDR3 DNA reads TGTGCCAGCAGTGAGAACATGGGACAGGGCGCAGATACGCAGTATTTT. The encoded protein is CASSENMGQGADTQYF. The gene calls are TRBV6-1 and TRBJ2-3; TRBD1 agrees at 9 bases. After removal of 3 bases from V and 4 bases from J, the junction contained 8 bases not matched to a gene. The CDR3 consists of 16 residues. Germline CDR1 is MNHNS and CDR2 is SASEGT.

The chain employs TRBV10-3 and TRBJ2-6; perhaps TRBD1 as D (6 bases). Germline CDR1 is ENHRY and CDR2 is SYGVKD. V lost 8 bases, J lost 4 bases, and 18 bases lay in between. The CDR3 has 16 residues. The CDR3 DNA sequence: TGTGCCATCTCTGGGGGCGTCGATAGCGGGGCCAACGTCCTGACTTTC. Its translation is CAISGGVDSGANVLTF.

The chain joins TRBV19 to TRBJ1-5; D may be TRBD1 (6 bases). The CDR3 contains 14 residues. V lost 5 bases and J lost 5, with 13 bases in between. The germline CDR1 and CDR2 sequences are LNHDA and SQIVND (reference sequence). The CDR3 region has the DNA TGTGCCAGTAGTCTCCAGGACAGTGATCAGCCCCAGCATTTT. Its translation is CASSLQDSDQPQHF.

This clone was counted once. The CDR3 region is CASSEFYRGDEQYF. The CDR3 bases are TGTGCCAGCAGTGAATTTTACAGGGGCGACGAGCAGTACTTC. This sequence joins TRBV25-1 and TRBJ2-7, with 7 positions matching TRBD1. The germline gives CDR1 MGHDK, CDR2 SYGVNS. The CDR3 is made up of 14 amino acids. After removal of 1 base from V and 5 bases from J, the junction contained 5 bases not matched to a gene.

The rearrangement links TRBV18 to TRBJ1-2, with D perhaps matching TRBD1 (5 bases). Trimming removed 2 bases from V and 3 bases from J, with 13 bases in between. CDR1 is KGHSH, CDR2 LQKENI, per germline. This CDR3 spans 15 amino acids. This chain's CDR3 is CASSPNRLPDYGYTF. DNA for the CDR3: TGTGCCAGCTCACCAAACAGGCTTCCAGACTATGGCTACACCTTC.

The chain joins TRBV19 to TRBJ2-7, with a weak D call TRBD2 (6 bases). Trimming left V 2 bases short and J 3 bases short, with 11 bases between. The CDR3 loop spans 14 amino acids. Germline-derived CDR1 and CDR2 are LNHDA and SQIVND (reference sequence). In DNA form, the CDR3 reads TGTGCCAGTAGTATAACAGGCGGGGTCTACGAGCAGTACTTC. As protein: CASSITGGVYEQYF.

The chain carries TRBV5-6 and TRBJ2-7; D not resolved. Germline lookup yields CDR1 SGHDT and CDR2 YYEEEE. The CDR3 extends over 12 amino acids. V shed 4 bases and J shed 8 bases, with 13 bases lying between them. The CDR3 protein is CASSPGGSKQYF. In nucleotides, the CDR3 is TGTGCCAGCAGCCCGGGTGGGTCAAAGCAGTACTTC.

The chain has TRBV7-3 and TRBJ2-1, with D perhaps matching TRBD2 (5 bases). Germline values: CDR1 SGHTA, CDR2 FQGTGA. Deletions cut 0 bases from V and 1 base from J, with 13 bases between. This CDR3 has 17 residues. The CDR3 protein is CASSLTGSVGSYNEQFF. The CDR3 nucleotides read TGTGCCAGCAGCTTAACGGGGAGCGTTGGGTCCTACAATGAGCAGTTCTTC.

The chain carries TRBV19 and TRBJ2-6; D not resolved. V lost 3 bases to trimming and J lost 1 base, with 7 bases between them. This CDR3 contains 15 residues. Per germline, CDR1 LNHDA and CDR2 SQIVND (reference sequence). CDR3 bases: TGTGCCAGTAGTATTGGGCTTTCTGGGGCCAACGTCCTGACTTTC. Translated, it gives CASSIGLSGANVLTF.

V and J are TRBV7-8 and TRBJ2-7, with TRBD2 as a possible D gene (6 bases). The germline V and J ends were trimmed by 4 bases and 0 bases, with 13 bases remaining between them. The CDR3 runs to 15 residues. The germline CDR1 and CDR2 sequences are SGHVS and FQNEAQ. The CDR3 sequence: CASSSRGGSSYEQYF. CDR3 bases: TGTGCCAGCAGCTCTAGAGGAGGGAGCTCCTACGAGCAGTACTTC. Supplemented by reference TRBV7-8 and TRBJ2-7, the full variable domain reads GAGVSQSPRYKVAKRGQDVALRCDPISGHVSLFWYQQALGQGPEFLTYFQNEAQLDKSGLPSDRFFAERPEGSVSTLKIQRTQQEDSAVYLCASSSRGGSSYEQYFGPGTRLTVT.

This clone has only one observation. This rearrangement joins TRBV11-2 to TRBJ2-5; D is unresolved. This CDR3 region has 15 residues. Germline values: CDR1 SGHAT, CDR2 FQNNGV. The germline V and J ends were trimmed by 5 bases and 2 bases, with 15 bases remaining between them. DNA for the CDR3: TGTGCCAGCAGCATCGTCGCCCGGTCTCAAGAGACCCAGTACTTC. This gives the protein CASSIVARSQETQYF.

This clone was observed a handful of times. This rearrangement joins TRBV5-1 to TRBJ2-2; D possibly corresponds to TRBD2 (5 bases). The CDR3 is 15 amino acids. Germline values: CDR1 SGHRS, CDR2 YFSETQ. V was clipped by 7 bases and J by 4 bases, with 17 bases between them. The CDR3 spells CASQMTDGSTGELFF. CDR3 bases: TGCGCCAGCCAGATGACGGATGGGAGCACCGGGGAGCTGTTTTTT.

This clone was detected once. The chain carries TRBV6-5 and TRBJ1-2; possible D gene TRBD1, 6 bases. V shed 0 bases and J shed 4 bases, with 12 bases lying between them. Germline V gene data show CDR1 as MNHEY and CDR2 as SVGAGI. There are 15 residues in the CDR3. The CDR3 region is CASSYSGGASYGYTF. The CDR3 DNA reads TGTGCCAGCAGTTACTCGGGGGGGGCGAGCTATGGCTACACCTTC.

The rearrangement joins TRBV6-1 to TRBJ2-7; 9 nucleotides agree with TRBD1. Trimming cost V 2 bases and J 5 bases; bases outside gene matches: 7. Germline V CDR1 and CDR2: MNHNS, SASEGT. The CDR3 length is 15 residues. The CDR3 coding sequence is TGTGCCAGCAGTGAAAACAGGGGGCTGAGTAACGAGCAGTACTTC. Its protein is CASSENRGLSNEQYF.

The chain recombines TRBV6-6 with TRBJ2-5; 11 nucleotides line up with TRBD2. This CDR3 spans 14 amino acids. V was clipped by 5 bases and J by 5 bases; unmatched bases: 4. Germline CDR1 is MNHNY and CDR2 is SVGAGI (reference sequence). The CDR3 sequence: CASSNIAGGETQYF. CDR3 DNA: TGTGCCAGCAGTAACATAGCGGGGGGGGAGACCCAGTACTTC.

This chain connects TRBV11-2 to TRBJ1-1, with 9 bases matching TRBD1. J lost 5 bases, V lost 7 bases, and 11 bases had no gene match. The CDR3 loop spans 15 amino acids. Per germline, CDR1 SGHAT and CDR2 FQNNGV. CDR3 sequence (DNA): TGTGCCAGCACGATAACAGGGGGCAGAGAGACTGAAGCTTTCTTT. Translating gives CASTITGGRETEAFF.

The J gene is TRBJ1-1, the V gene TRBV19; 7 nucleotides line up with TRBD1. Losses at the gene ends were 1 base for V and 7 bases for J; bases not matched to a gene: 6. Germline V lookup: CDR1 LNHDA, CDR2 SQIVND (reference sequence). The CDR3 is 14 amino acids. CDR3 sequence reads: CASSIGGGGGEAFF. The CDR3 nucleotides read TGTGCCAGTAGTATAGGAGGAGGGGGCGGTGAAGCTTTCTTT. Looking up the rest from reference TRBV19 and TRBJ1-1 gives the full variable domain: DGGITQSPKYLFRKEGQNVTLSCEQNLNHDAMYWYRQDPGQGLRLIYYSQIVNDFQKGDIAEGYSVSREKKESFPLTVTSAQKNPTAFYLCASSIGGGGGEAFFGQGTRLTVV.

The CDR3, as DNA: TGTGCCAGCAGCGCAACAGGGGGTGGATTGGTAGGAAACACCATATATTTT. It yields the protein CASSATGGGLVGNTIYF. The chain couples TRBV5-4 to TRBJ1-3; 8 nucleotides agree with TRBD1. With V trimmed by 4 bases and J by 4 bases, 13 bases remained unmatched. The CDR3 sequence is 17 residues long. CDR1 is SGHNT, CDR2 YYREEE, per germline (reference sequence).

This sequence joins TRBV4-1 and TRBJ1-2; D possibly corresponds to TRBD1 (5 bases). V was trimmed by 3 bases and J by 4 bases, leaving 15 bases between them. Germline V lookup: CDR1 MGHRA, CDR2 YSYEKL. This CDR3 is 15 amino acids long. This CDR3 is CASSHPVRGPYGYTF. The CDR3 DNA is TGCGCCAGCAGCCACCCCGTGCGGGGCCCCTATGGCTACACCTTC.

Written as DNA, the CDR3 is TGTGCCAGCAGCCAAGGACAGGGGAGCAACGAGCAGTACTTC. It specifies CASSQGQGSNEQYF. The rearrangement links TRBV13 to TRBJ2-7; 9 bases map to TRBD1. CDR3 length: 14 residues. Germline CDR1 and CDR2: PRHDT and FYEKMQ (reference sequence). After removal of 5 bases from V and 5 bases from J, the junction contained 7 bases not matched to a gene.

The V and J genes are TRBV11-1 and TRBJ1-1; unclear D gene. CDR1 and CDR2 from the germline V gene are SGHAT and FQDESV (reference sequence). Trimming shortened V by 3 bases and J by 1 base, and 6 bases separated the two germline ends. The CDR3 runs to 13 residues. The CDR3 loop reads CASSLEGNTEAFF. For the CDR3, the DNA is TGTGCCAGCAGCTTGGAGGGGAACACTGAAGCTTTCTTT.

The chain links TRBV4-3 to TRBJ1-6, with TRBD1 as a possible D gene (6 bases). The CDR3 contains 13 residues. Deletions cut 6 bases from V and 7 bases from J, with 10 bases between. Germline CDR1 is LGHNA and CDR2 is YSLEER. This CDR3 reads CASRSDRNSPLHF. The CDR3 nucleotides read TGCGCCAGCAGATCGGACAGAAATTCACCCCTCCACTTT.

This chain joins TRBV7-2 and TRBJ1-6; 7 bases align to TRBD1. Per germline, CDR1 SGHTA and CDR2 FQGNSA. The CDR3 has 18 residues. V dropped 2 bases and J dropped 3; count of bases not matched to a gene: 10. The CDR3 DNA follows: TGTGCCAGCAGCTTAAGGTCACTGGGACAGATCTATAATTCACCCCTCCACTTT. It specifies CASSLRSLGQIYNSPLHF.